This TCR beta chain is from a study of OX40 agonist ivuxolimab in advanced cancers. Notes on the study in general: Relative to CD4+ cells, CD8+ T cells on average had more expanded clones.

Only in-frame clones appear in the TCRdb table, and some are missing; sequencing was by immunoSEQ multiplex PCR. The sample consists of around 40,000 clones, approximately 86% of them appearing once. With regard to this clone: Antigen: not known.

The CDR3 runs to 15 residues. Germline assignment: CDR1 MDHEN and CDR2 SYDVKM. V lost 2 bases and J lost 2, with 12 bases in between. This specimen consisted of CD4+ or CD8+ T cells sorted from blood, obtained in a trial of the OX40 agonist ivuxolimab. The receptor comes from an adult with an advanced solid tumor such as melanoma, head and neck, liver or kidney cancer. The genes are TRBV28 and TRBJ2-5, with D possibly called TRBD1 or TRBD2 (5 bases each). CDR3 nucleotide sequence: TGTGCCAGCAGTTTAGGAGGTAGACAGCAAGAGACCCAGTACTTC. It is translated as CASSLGGRQQETQYF. Based on the CDR3 plus reference TRBV28 and TRBJ2-5, the full variable domain is DVKVTQSSRYLVKRTGEKVFLECVQDMDHENMFWYRQDPGLGLRLIYFSYDVKMKEKGDIPEGYSVSREKKERFSLILESASTNQTSMYLCASSLGGRQQETQYFGPGTRLLVL.